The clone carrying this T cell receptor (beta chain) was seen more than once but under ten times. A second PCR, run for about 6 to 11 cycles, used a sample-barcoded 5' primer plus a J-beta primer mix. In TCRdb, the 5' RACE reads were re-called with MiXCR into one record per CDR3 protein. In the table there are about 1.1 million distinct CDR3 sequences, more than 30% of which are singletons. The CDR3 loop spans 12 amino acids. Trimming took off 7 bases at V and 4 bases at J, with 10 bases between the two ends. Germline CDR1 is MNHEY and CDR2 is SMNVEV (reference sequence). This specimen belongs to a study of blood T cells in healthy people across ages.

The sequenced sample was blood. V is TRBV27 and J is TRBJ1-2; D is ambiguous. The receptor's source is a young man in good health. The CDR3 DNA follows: TGTGCCAGCATGGAGTGGGGCTATGGCTACACCTTC. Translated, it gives CASMEWGYGYTF.